The rows below give T cell receptor beta chains drawn from one sample of a study of blood T cell repertoires in COVID-19. Method: immunoSEQ multiplex PCR; TCRdb's copy keeps in-frame clones and lacks some. The table shows approximately 280,000 clones, with roughly 89% occurring only once. Sequencing was carried out using PBMCs or T cells enriched from blood (not recorded which). All receptors derive from a woman aged 40 to 50 who had recovered from COVID-19. Each CDR3 is given with its conserved first and last residue. D genes are given only for firm matches. For some rows the clone size is stated as once, few or many, or as a class when expanded; others skip it.

once,TRBD2,TRBJ2-1,TRBV18,TGTGCCAGCTCACCTCCTAGCGGGAGTGGCGACAATGAGCAGTTCTTC,CASSPPSGSGDNEQFF
NA,TRBD2,TRBJ2-1,TRBV10-3,TGTGCCATCAGTCAAACCTCTAGCGGGAGAGGAAATGAGCAGTTCTTC,CAISQTSSGRGNEQFF
NA,TRBD2,TRBJ2-5,TRBV7-9,TGTGCCAGCAGAAGACTAGCGGGAGGGGCCCACCAAGAGACCCAGTACTTC,CASRRLAGGAHQETQYF
NA,NA,TRBJ1-4,TRBV4-3,TGCGCCAGCAGCCAAGCCACTAGTTCCGCAACTAATGAAAAACTGTTTTTT,CASSQATSSATNEKLFF
once,NA,TRBJ2-2,TRBV2,TGTGCCAGTGTAGCGGAAAACACCGGGGAGCTGTTTTTT,CASVAENTGELFF
NA,NA,TRBJ1-1,TRBV6-2/TRBV6-3,TGTGCCAGCAGCCCGATTAGGAACACTGAAGCTTTCTTT,CASSPIRNTEAFF
NA,TRBD2,TRBJ2-7,TRBV5-1,TGCGCCAGCAGGACGGGACTAGCGGGATCCTACGAGCAGTACTTC,CASRTGLAGSYEQYF
NA,TRBD2,TRBJ2-5,TRBV4-1,TGCGCCAGCAGCCGAAATAGCGGGACCCAAGAGACCCAGTACTTC,CASSRNSGTQETQYF
once,TRBD1,TRBJ1-5,TRBV7-2,TGTGCCAGCAGCTTAAGTGGACAGGGGAGCAATCAGCCCCAGCATTTT,CASSLSGQGSNQPQHF
once,NA,TRBJ2-1,TRBV20-1,TGCAGTGCTGAAGACAGGAATGAGCAGTTCTTC,CSAEDRNEQFF
NA,NA,TRBJ2-2,TRBV2,TGTGCCAGCCGTACGGGAGAGGTCACCGGGGAGCTGTTTTTT,CASRTGEVTGELFF
few,NA,TRBJ1-4,TRBV3-1/TRBV3-2,TGTGCCAGCAGCAACTCACAGGGTAAACTGTTTTTT,CASSNSQGKLFF
NA,NA,TRBJ1-3,TRBV27,TGTGCCAGCAGTGAGACAAGGAAAGCGGCCACCATATATTTT,CASSETRKAATIYF
NA,TRBD2,TRBJ2-5,TRBV9,TGTGCCAGCAGCGCCGGGACTAGCGGAGCGGGGGAGACCCAGTACTTC,CASSAGTSGAGETQYF
NA,NA,TRBJ1-4,TRBV2,TGTGCCAGCAGTGATGTACGGGGAATAGGGGAAAAACTGTTTTTT,CASSDVRGIGEKLFF
NA,NA,TRBJ2-1,TRBV11-1,TGTGCCAGCAGCCCGGACTTAGCCTACAATGAGCAGTTCTTC,CASSPDLAYNEQFF
NA,NA,TRBJ2-5,TRBV28,TGTGCCAGCAGTTTGGGGACTGGACCCCGGGGGACCCAGTACTTC,CASSLGTGPRGTQYF
NA,TRBD1,TRBJ2-4,TRBV28,TGTGCCAGCAGTACGATCGGGACAGCTCAAAACATTCAGTACTTC,CASSTIGTAQNIQYF
NA,NA,TRBJ2-1,TRBV27,TGTGCCAGCAGTTTTTCTCCCACGGGTAGTGAGCAGTTCTTC,CASSFSPTGSEQFF
once,NA,TRBJ1-6,TRBV2,TGTGCCAGCAGTGTTTTAGGGGACACCCTCCACTTT,CASSVLGDTLHF
few,NA,TRBJ1-1,TRBV11-2,TGTGCCAGCAGCCGACAGCAGCTGAACACTGAAGCTTTCTTT,CASSRQQLNTEAFF
NA,TRBD1,TRBJ1-6,TRBV3-1/TRBV3-2,TGTGCCAGCAGCCAAGGACAGGGGGGTTCACCCCTCCACTTT,CASSQGQGGSPLHF
NA,TRBD1,TRBJ2-2,TRBV30,TGTGCCTGGAGTCCCCCGACAGGGTTGACCGGGGAGCTGTTTTTT,CAWSPPTGLTGELFF
NA,NA,TRBJ2-3,TRBV7-3,TGTGCCAGCAGCCTCGACAGGGCGGGGACAGATACGCAGTATTTT,CASSLDRAGTDTQYF
NA,TRBD2,TRBJ2-7,TRBV5-4,TGTGCCAGCAGCTTGGGGTCGAGCGGGGAGGTATACGAGCAGTACTTC,CASSLGSSGEVYEQYF
NA,NA,TRBJ2-5,TRBV11-3,TGTGCCAGCAGCTTAGGGCCACAGGGCTGGAAGACCCAGTACTTC,CASSLGPQGWKTQYF
NA,NA,TRBJ2-2,TRBV25-1,TGTGCCAGCAGTGAATTAGGGAGCGCGAACACCGGGGAGCTGTTTTTT,CASSELGSANTGELFF
NA,NA,TRBJ2-7,TRBV30,TGTGCCTGGAGTGCGGACTCGTCCTACGAGCAGTACTTC,CAWSADSSYEQYF
NA,NA,TRBJ2-7,TRBV18,TGTGCCAGCTCACCCACCGGGAACACCTACGAGCAGTACTTC,CASSPTGNTYEQYF
NA,NA,TRBJ2-1,TRBV29-1,TGCAGCGTTGGGGGTCTAGGGACTGTGCAGTTCTTC,CSVGGLGTVQFF
NA,TRBD1,TRBJ2-7,TRBV28,TGTGCCAGCAGCGAACCAGGACAGGGGTGGTACGAGCAGTACTTC,CASSEPGQGWYEQYF
NA,NA,TRBJ1-1,TRBV18,TGTGCCAGCTCCCTCAACAGGAACACTGAAGCTTTCTTT,CASSLNRNTEAFF
NA,TRBD2,TRBJ2-7,TRBV6-5,TGTGCCAGCAAGAACCTAGCGGGACCGGGTTTCGAGCAGTACTTC,CASKNLAGPGFEQYF
NA,NA,TRBJ2-3,TRBV27,TGTGCCAGCAGTTTTGGAGGGGGCGCCCTAAATACGCAGTATTTT,CASSFGGGALNTQYF
few,TRBD1,TRBJ1-2,TRBV7-8,TGTGCCAGCAGCTCGATACAGGGGGCGGTGGATTCATCCTATGGCTACACCTTC,CASSSIQGAVDSSYGYTF
NA,NA,TRBJ1-2,TRBV7-8,TGTGCCAGCAGCCCCACGGGGGGTACTAACTATGGCTACACCTTC,CASSPTGGTNYGYTF
NA,NA,TRBJ2-7,TRBV19,TGTGCCAGCAGAGGGCAGCCACCTACGTCCGAGCAGTACTTC,CASRGQPPTSEQYF
NA,NA,TRBJ1-2,TRBV18,TGTGCCAGCTCACGGGGGGACTCTGGCTACACCTTC,CASSRGDSGYTF
NA,TRBD2,TRBJ2-5,TRBV2,TGTGCCAGCAGTCTTTGGGGGGGGGCCCAGTACTTC,CASSLWGGAQYF
NA,TRBD2,TRBJ2-7,TRBV19,TGTGCCAGCCGCGCTAGCGGGAGAACCTACGAGCAGTACTTC,CASRASGRTYEQYF
NA,NA,TRBJ2-6,TRBV19,TGTGCCAGTAGTATAGCTAGGGGCTCTGGGGCCAACGTCCTGACTTTC,CASSIARGSGANVLTF
once,NA,TRBJ2-7,TRBV10-1,TGCGCCAGCAGTGAGTCGGAAGGAGACCTCTCCCCCTACGAGCAGTACTTC,CASSESEGDLSPYEQYF
NA,NA,TRBJ2-3,TRBV7-2,TGTGCCAGCAGCTTAGATGCGAGCACAGATACGCAGTATTTT,CASSLDASTDTQYF
NA,NA,TRBJ2-5,TRBV5-1,TGCGCCAGCAGCTTGGGGACGGGGGGCACGGAGACCCAGTACTTC,CASSLGTGGTETQYF